These 21 T cell receptor beta chains were sequenced from one sample in a study of beta chain features in type 1 diabetes. Sequencing targeted expressed TCRB transcripts, as all isolated RNA had been reverse transcribed. Produced via immunoSEQ multiplex PCR; TCRdb's table is partial and in-frame only. Here the sample spans 130,000 to 150,000 clones, around 9.3% being singletons. Sequenced material: naive CD4+ T cells from blood. The receptors originated from a man aged 18 to 35 in good health.

This clone was seen a handful of times. An end of the junction differs from the germline gene, which may be a read error. This chain connects TRBV7-9 to TRBJ2-3, with D possibly matching TRBD2 (5 bases). Germline assignment: CDR1 SEHNR and CDR2 FQNEAQ (reference sequence). The CDR3 is 17 residues long. The CDR3 loop is CASSQAYGNPPTDTQYF. CDR3 nucleotide sequence: TGCGCCAGCAGCCAAGCGTACGGGAACCCCCCCACAGATACGCAATATTTT. Using reference TRBV7-9 and TRBJ2-3 for the parts outside the CDR3, the full variable domain is DTGVSQNPRHKITKRGQNVTFRCDPISEHNRLYWYRQTLGQGPEFLTYFQNEAQLEKSRLLSDRFSAERPKGSFSTLEIQRTEQGDSAMYLCASSQAYGNPPTDTQYFGPGTRLTVL.

The chain uses TRBV7-7 and TRBJ2-5, with 11 positions matching TRBD2. Trimming removed 5 bases from V and 4 bases from J; junction bases left unmatched: 18. Germline CDR1 reads SSHAT; CDR2 reads FNYEAQ (reference sequence). The CDR3 has 19 residues. The CDR3 sequence: CASSLGTRGLAGGGETQYF. The CDR3 coding sequence is TGTGCCAGCAGCCTAGGAACCAGGGGGCTAGCGGGGGGCGGAGAGACCCAGTACTTC.

This clone was observed at least ten times. The chain employs TRBV25-1 and TRBJ2-7; D unresolved. The ends were cut back, 2 bases at V and 6 bases at J, with 8 bases in the middle. This CDR3 spans 12 amino acids. CDR1 is MGHDK and CDR2 is SYGVNS in the germline V gene. CDR3 protein: CASSEVAREQYF. In nucleotides, the CDR3 is TGTGCCAGCAGTGAAGTGGCTCGCGAGCAGTACTTC.

The chain has TRBV6-5 and TRBJ1-2; 9 nucleotides align to TRBD1. Germline CDR1 and CDR2: MNHEY and SVGAGI. V was pared by 4 bases and J by 1 base, with 4 bases of the junction left unmatched. CDR3 size: 15 residues. CDR3 amino acids: CASSFPGQGNYGYTF. DNA of the CDR3: TGTGCCAGCAGTTTTCCGGGACAGGGTAACTATGGCTACACCTTC.

The V gene is TRBV6-5, the J gene TRBJ1-5; no clear D. The CDR3 extends over 15 amino acids. Between the trimmed V and J ends, which lost 6 bases and 0 bases, there was a span of 12 bases. The germline gives CDR1 MNHEY, CDR2 SVGAGI. The CDR3 DNA is TGTGCCAGCAGCTCCGCGGGGTATAGCAATCAGCCCCAGCATTTT. Residues: CASSSAGYSNQPQHF.

This clone has more than one count but fewer than ten. V is TRBV7-8 and J is TRBJ2-5; D is possibly TRBD2 (6 bases). Germline CDR1 and CDR2: SGHVS and FQNEAQ. V was trimmed by 1 base and J by 0 bases, leaving 6 bases between them. This CDR3 is 14 amino acids long. CDR3 in amino acids: CASSLGTNQETQYF. The DNA of the CDR3 is TGTGCCAGCAGCTTAGGGACTAACCAAGAGACCCAGTACTTC.

This clone turned up a few times. V is TRBV6-5 and J is TRBJ2-5; D gene ambiguous. Trimming left V 8 bases short and J 2 bases short, with 12 bases between. Germline V gene sequence: CDR1 MNHEY, CDR2 SVGAGI. This CDR3 has 13 residues. Here the CDR3 reads CASRGRLQETQYF. The DNA of the CDR3 is TGTGCCAGCCGTGGCAGGTTGCAAGAGACCCAGTACTTC.

This clone has at least ten counts. The chain is built from TRBV4-2 and TRBJ1-5, with D maybe TRBD1 (5 bases). CDR1 and CDR2 from the germline V gene are LGHNA and YNFKEQ. Trimming removed 0 bases at V and 5 bases at J, with 11 bases between. The CDR3 is 15 amino acids. DNA for the CDR3: TGTGCCAGCAGCCAAGAGGGGCACCGAGATCAGCCCCAGCATTTT. Translating gives CASSQEGHRDQPQHF.

In its sample, this clone was seen many times. The genes are TRBV10-3 and TRBJ2-1; 9 nucleotides line up with TRBD1. CDR1 is ENHRY and CDR2 is SYGVKD in the germline V gene. This CDR3 is built from 13 residues. The junction had 4 bases not matched to a gene; V was cut back by 8 bases and J by 5 bases. The CDR3 nucleotides read TGTGCCATCTGGACAGGGGTCAACAATGAGCAGTTCTTC. It codes for CAIWTGVNNEQFF.

This clone has a handful of counts. The genes are TRBV7-2 and TRBJ1-2; 9 nucleotides match TRBD1. Per germline, CDR1 SGHTA and CDR2 FQGNSA. The junction had 7 bases not matched to a gene; V was cut back by 7 bases and J by 4 bases. This CDR3 has 14 amino acids. The CDR3 DNA follows: TGTGCCAGCACATCCGGGACAGGGACCTATGGCTACACCTTC. Translating gives CASTSGTGTYGYTF. Variable domain in full (rest from reference TRBV7-2 and TRBJ1-2): GAGVSQSPSNKVTEKGKDVELRCDPISGHTALYWYRQSLGQGLEFLIYFQGNSAPDKSGLPSDRFSAERTGGSVSTLTIQRTQQEDSAVYLCASTSGTGTYGYTFGSGTRLTVV.

A few counts support this clone. The rearrangement uses TRBV9 and TRBJ2-7, with a tentative D call TRBD1 (5 bases). Trimming cost V 2 bases and J 7 bases, with 16 bases left between them. The CDR3 is made up of 14 amino acids. Germline V CDR1 and CDR2: SGDLS, YYNGEE. CDR3: CASSVSPRTTEQYF. The CDR3 DNA sequence: TGTGCCAGCAGCGTGAGTCCTAGGACAACTGAGCAGTACTTC.

The J gene is TRBJ2-7, the V gene TRBV18; 12 bases agree with TRBD2. Trimming at V came to 3 bases and at J to 6 bases, leaving 9 bases not matched to a gene. CDR3 length: 16 residues. The germline V gene encodes CDR1 KGHSH and CDR2 LQKENI. The CDR3 here is CASSPWASGGAAEQYF. The CDR3 DNA follows: TGTGCCAGCTCACCTTGGGCTAGCGGGGGGGCTGCCGAGCAGTACTTC.

The sample holds a few counts of this clone. The chain combines TRBV9 with TRBJ2-2; TRBD2 matches at 10 bases. Germline values: CDR1 SGDLS, CDR2 YYNGEE. CDR3 size: 16 residues. Trimming cost V 3 bases and J 5 bases; bases outside gene matches: 7. The CDR3 coding sequence is TGTGCCAGCAGCGGGGATTTAGCGGGAGGTACCGGGGAGCTGTTTTTT. Residues: CASSGDLAGGTGELFF.

This clone was seen a few times. The chain is built from TRBV2 and TRBJ2-3, with 9 bases matching TRBD2. This CDR3 is 15 amino acids long. With V trimmed by 7 bases and J by 2 bases, 7 bases remained unmatched. Germline V gene lookup returns CDR1 SNHLY and CDR2 FYNNEI. CDR3 protein: CASTYQRGDTDTQYF. The CDR3 DNA reads as TGTGCCAGCACTTATCAGCGGGGGGACACAGATACGCAGTATTTT.

The chain recombines TRBV7-2 with TRBJ2-1; 9 nucleotides agree with TRBD1. The V segment lost 1 base and the J segment 3 bases; nucleotides outside the gene matches: 1. Looked up from germline, CDR1 is SGHTA and CDR2 is FQGNSA. This CDR3 is 15 amino acids long. CDR3 nucleotide sequence: TGTGCCAGCAGCTTAGACAGGGGGCGCTACAATGAGCAGTTCTTC. Protein sequence: CASSLDRGRYNEQFF.

There are a few counts of this clone. V and J are TRBV6-6 and TRBJ1-6, with D hard to call. Germline lookup yields CDR1 MNHNY and CDR2 SVGAGI (reference sequence). The CDR3 runs to 12 residues. V dropped 6 bases and J dropped 7 bases, with 7 bases sitting between them. The CDR3 sequence is CASRGANSPLHF. The DNA of the CDR3 is TGTGCCAGCAGAGGAGCCAATTCACCCCTCCACTTT.

In its sample, this clone was seen a few times. The V call is TRBV5-8, the J call TRBJ1-5, with a possible D match to TRBD1 (6 bases). Germline V CDR1 and CDR2: SGHTS, YDEGEE. V was cut by 4 bases and J by 7 bases, with 15 bases left in between. The CDR3 has 14 residues. The CDR3 nucleotides are TGTGCCAGCAGCGGTGGGGGGGCCCGGCAGCCCCAGCATTTT. This encodes CASSGGGARQPQHF.

This clone was observed a handful of times. The rearrangement links TRBV6-5 to TRBJ1-2, with 7 bases identical to TRBD1. The CDR3 runs to 13 residues. The J segment lost 5 bases and the V segment lost 4 bases, leaving 4 bases of the junction unmatched. CDR1 MNHEY and CDR2 SVGAGI come from the germline V gene. The CDR3 is CASSSTQGYGYTF. DNA for the CDR3: TGTGCCAGCAGTTCTACACAGGGGTATGGCTACACCTTC.

This clone was detected a few times. The gene calls are TRBV6-5 and TRBJ2-5; D is possibly TRBD2 (5 bases). The CDR3 sequence is 16 residues long. V was pared by 0 bases and J by 5 bases, with 16 bases between. CDR1 and CDR2 from the germline V gene are MNHEY and SVGAGI. CDR3 residues: CASSYSSEGFWETQYF. CDR3 sequence (DNA): TGTGCCAGCAGTTACTCGAGTGAGGGATTTTGGGAGACCCAGTACTTC.

Concerning this clone: One junction end does not reproduce the germline sequence, and a read error may be involved. The gene calls are TRBV10-3 and TRBJ2-5; no reliable D call. The CDR3 runs to 13 residues. CDR1 and CDR2 (germline): ENHRY, SYGVKD. This CDR3 is CASSYSTQETQYF. The DNA for the CDR3 is TGTGCCAGCAGTTACTCGACACAAGAGACCCAGTACTTC.

A few counts support this clone. Other nucleotide sequences in the sample specify the same CDR3. CDR3 DNA sequence: TGTGCCAGCTCACCAAACAGGGATTCACCCCTCCACTTT. Translation gives CASSPNRDSPLHF. This chain connects TRBV18 to TRBJ1-6; possibly TRBD1 for D (6 bases). Trimming pared 2 bases from V and 8 bases from J, leaving 7 bases between. This CDR3 region has 13 residues. CDR1 and CDR2 from the germline V gene are KGHSH and LQKENI.